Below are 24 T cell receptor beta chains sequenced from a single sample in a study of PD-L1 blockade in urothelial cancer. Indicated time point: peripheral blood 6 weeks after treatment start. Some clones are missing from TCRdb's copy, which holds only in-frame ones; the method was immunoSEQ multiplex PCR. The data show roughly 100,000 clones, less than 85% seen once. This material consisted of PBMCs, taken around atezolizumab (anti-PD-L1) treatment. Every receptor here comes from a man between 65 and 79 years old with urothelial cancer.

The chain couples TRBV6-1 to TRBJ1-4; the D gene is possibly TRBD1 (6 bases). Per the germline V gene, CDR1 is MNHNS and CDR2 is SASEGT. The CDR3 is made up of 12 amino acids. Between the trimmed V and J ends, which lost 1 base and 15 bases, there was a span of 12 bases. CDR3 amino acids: CASSEGGQFLFF. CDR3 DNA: TGTGCCAGCAGTGAAGGGGGACAATTTTTGTTTTTT.

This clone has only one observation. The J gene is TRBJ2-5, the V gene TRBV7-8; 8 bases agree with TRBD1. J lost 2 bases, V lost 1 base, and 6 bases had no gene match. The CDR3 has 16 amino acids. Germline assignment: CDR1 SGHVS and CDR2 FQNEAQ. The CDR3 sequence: CASSLGGQAFQETQYF. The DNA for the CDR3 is TGTGCCAGCAGCTTAGGGGGACAGGCCTTTCAAGAGACCCAGTACTTC.

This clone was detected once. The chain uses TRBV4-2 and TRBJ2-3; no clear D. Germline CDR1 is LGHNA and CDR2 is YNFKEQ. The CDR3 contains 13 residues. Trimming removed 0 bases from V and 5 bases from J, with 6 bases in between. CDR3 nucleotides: TGTGCCAGCAGCCAAGATCTAGTAGATACGCAGTATTTT. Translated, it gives CASSQDLVDTQYF.

The CDR3 region has the DNA TGTGCCCCCCCCCTTCCTAATGAAAAACTGTTTTTT. This codes for CAPPLPNEKLFF. This chain links TRBV15 with TRBJ1-4; D remains unclear. With 11 bases removed from V and 3 bases from J, the gap between germline ends came to 10 bases. CDR3 length: 12 residues. Germline V gene data show CDR1 as LNHNV and CDR2 as YYDKDF (reference sequence).

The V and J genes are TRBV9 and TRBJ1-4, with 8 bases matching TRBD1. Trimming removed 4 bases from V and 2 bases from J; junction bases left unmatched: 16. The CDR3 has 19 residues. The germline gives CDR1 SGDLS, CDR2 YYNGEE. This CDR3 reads CASSSPTPSGGSTNEKLFF. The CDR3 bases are TGTGCCAGCAGCTCGCCAACTCCGTCAGGGGGCAGTACTAATGAAAAACTGTTTTTT.

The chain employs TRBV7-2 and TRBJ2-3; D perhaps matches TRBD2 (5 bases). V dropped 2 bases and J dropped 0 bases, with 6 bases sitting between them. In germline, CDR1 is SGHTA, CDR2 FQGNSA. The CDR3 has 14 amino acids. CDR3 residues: CASSLTGSTDTQYF. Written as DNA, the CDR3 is TGTGCCAGCAGCTTAACGGGGAGCACAGATACGCAGTATTTT. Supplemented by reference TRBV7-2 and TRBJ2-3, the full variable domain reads GAGVSQSPSNKVTEKGKDVELRCDPISGHTALYWYRQSLGQGLEFLIYFQGNSAPDKSGLPSDRFSAERTGGSVSTLTIQRTQQEDSAVYLCASSLTGSTDTQYFGPGTRLTVL.

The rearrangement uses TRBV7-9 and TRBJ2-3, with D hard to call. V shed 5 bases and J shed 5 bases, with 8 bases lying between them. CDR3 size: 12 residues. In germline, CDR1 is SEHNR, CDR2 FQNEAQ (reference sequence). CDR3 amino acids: CASSLSGDTQYF. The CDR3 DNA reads TGTGCCAGCAGCCTTTCAGGAGATACGCAGTATTTT.

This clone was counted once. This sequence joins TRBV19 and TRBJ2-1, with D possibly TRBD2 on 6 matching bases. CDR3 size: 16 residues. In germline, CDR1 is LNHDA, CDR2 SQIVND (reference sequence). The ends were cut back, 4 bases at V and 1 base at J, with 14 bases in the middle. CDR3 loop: CASSRAGTNSYNEQFF. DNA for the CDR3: TGTGCCAGTAGTAGGGCGGGGACCAATTCCTACAATGAGCAGTTCTTC.

The CDR3 is CASSPLAGVNNEQFF. DNA for the CDR3: TGCGCCAGCAGCCCTCTAGCGGGAGTGAACAATGAGCAGTTCTTC. The J gene is TRBJ2-1, the V gene TRBV4-3, with 10 bases identical to TRBD2. The J segment lost 5 bases and the V segment lost 4 bases, leaving 5 bases of the junction unmatched. CDR3 length: 15 amino acids. Germline CDR1 is LGHNA and CDR2 is YSLEER.

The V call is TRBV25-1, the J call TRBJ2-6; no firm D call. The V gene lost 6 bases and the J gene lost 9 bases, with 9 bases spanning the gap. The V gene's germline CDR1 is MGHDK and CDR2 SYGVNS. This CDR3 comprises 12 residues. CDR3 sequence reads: CASSGTLNVLTF. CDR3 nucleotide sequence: TGTGCCAGCAGCGGTACTCTCAACGTCCTGACTTTC.

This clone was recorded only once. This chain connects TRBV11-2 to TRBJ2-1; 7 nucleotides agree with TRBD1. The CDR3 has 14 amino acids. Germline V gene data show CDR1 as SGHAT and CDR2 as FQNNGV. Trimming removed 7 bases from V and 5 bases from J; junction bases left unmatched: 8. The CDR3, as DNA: TGTGCCAGCAATACCGGGACAGCGAACAATGAGCAGTTCTTC. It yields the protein CASNTGTANNEQFF. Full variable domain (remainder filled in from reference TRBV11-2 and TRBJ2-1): EAGVAQSPRYKIIEKRQSVAFWCNPISGHATLYWYQQILGQGPKLLIQFQNNGVVDDSQLPKDRFSAERLKGVDSTLKIQPAKLEDSAVYLCASNTGTANNEQFFGPGTRLTVL.

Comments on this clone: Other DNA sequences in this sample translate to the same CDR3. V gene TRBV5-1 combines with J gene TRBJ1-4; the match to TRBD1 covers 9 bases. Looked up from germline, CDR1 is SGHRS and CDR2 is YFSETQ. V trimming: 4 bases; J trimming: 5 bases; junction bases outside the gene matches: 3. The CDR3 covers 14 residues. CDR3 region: CASSLGTGNEKLFF. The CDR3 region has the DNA TGCGCCAGCAGCCTCGGGACAGGGAATGAAAAACTGTTTTTT.

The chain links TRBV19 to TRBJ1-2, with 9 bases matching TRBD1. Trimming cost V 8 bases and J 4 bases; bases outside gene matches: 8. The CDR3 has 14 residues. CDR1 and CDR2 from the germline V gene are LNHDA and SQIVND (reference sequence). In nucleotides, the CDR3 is TGTGCCAGTCTACAGGGGGCTGCCGGCTATGGCTACACCTTC. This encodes CASLQGAAGYGYTF. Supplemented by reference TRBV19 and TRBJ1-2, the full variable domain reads DGGITQSPKYLFRKEGQNVTLSCEQNLNHDAMYWYRQDPGQGLRLIYYSQIVNDFQKGDIAEGYSVSREKKESFPLTVTSAQKNPTAFYLCASLQGAAGYGYTFGSGTRLTVV.

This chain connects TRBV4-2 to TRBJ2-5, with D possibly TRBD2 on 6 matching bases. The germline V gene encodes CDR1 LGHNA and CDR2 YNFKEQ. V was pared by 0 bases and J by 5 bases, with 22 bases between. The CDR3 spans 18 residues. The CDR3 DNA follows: TGTGCCAGCAGCCAAGATCCGGCCGGGGTCTCCCGGGGGGAGACCCAGTACTTC. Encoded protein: CASSQDPAGVSRGETQYF.

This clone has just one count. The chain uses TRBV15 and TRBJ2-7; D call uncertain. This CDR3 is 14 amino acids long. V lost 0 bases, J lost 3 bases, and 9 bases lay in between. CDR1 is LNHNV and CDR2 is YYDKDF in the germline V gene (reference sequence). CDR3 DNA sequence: TGTGCCACCAGCAGAGATCGGAGAGGCTACGAGCAGTACTTC. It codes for CATSRDRRGYEQYF.

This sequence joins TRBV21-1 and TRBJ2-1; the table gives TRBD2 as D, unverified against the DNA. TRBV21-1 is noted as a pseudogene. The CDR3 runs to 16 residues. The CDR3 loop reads CASSHVEGCGRNEQFF. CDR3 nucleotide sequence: TGTGCCAGCAGTCACGTTGAGGGGTGCGGGAGAAATGAGCAGTTCTTC.

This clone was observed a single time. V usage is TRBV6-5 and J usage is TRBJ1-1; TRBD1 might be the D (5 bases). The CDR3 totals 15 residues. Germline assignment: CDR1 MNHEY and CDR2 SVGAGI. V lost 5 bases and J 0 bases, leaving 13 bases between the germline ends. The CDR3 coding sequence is TGTGCCAGCAGTCCTCCGGGGGATTTGAACACTGAAGCTTTCTTT. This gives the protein CASSPPGDLNTEAFF.

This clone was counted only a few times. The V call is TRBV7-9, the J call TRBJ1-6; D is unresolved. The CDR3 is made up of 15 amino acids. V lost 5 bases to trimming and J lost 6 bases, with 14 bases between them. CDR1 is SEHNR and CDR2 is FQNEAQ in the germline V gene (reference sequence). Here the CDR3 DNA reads TGTGCCAGCAGCCCAGGATCGGTGGCTAATTCACCCCTCCACTTT. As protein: CASSPGSVANSPLHF.

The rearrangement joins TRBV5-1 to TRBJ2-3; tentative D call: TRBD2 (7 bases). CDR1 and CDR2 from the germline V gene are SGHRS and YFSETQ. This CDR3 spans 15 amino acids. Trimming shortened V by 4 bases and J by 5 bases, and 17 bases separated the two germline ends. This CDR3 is CASSLLGGGEDTQYF. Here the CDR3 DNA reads TGCGCCAGCAGCCTCCTTGGAGGGGGGGAAGATACGCAGTATTTT.

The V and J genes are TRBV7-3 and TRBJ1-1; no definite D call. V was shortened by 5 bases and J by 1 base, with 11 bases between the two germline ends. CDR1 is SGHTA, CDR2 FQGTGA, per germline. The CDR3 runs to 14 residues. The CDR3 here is CASSPSRENTEAFF. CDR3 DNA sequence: TGTGCCAGCAGCCCAAGCCGAGAGAACACTGAAGCTTTCTTT.

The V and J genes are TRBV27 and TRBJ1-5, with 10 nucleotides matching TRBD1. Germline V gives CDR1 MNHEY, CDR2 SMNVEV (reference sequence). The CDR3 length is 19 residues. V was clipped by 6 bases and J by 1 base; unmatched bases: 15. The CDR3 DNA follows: TGTGCCAGCAGCTCGCGGACAGGGGGATATCCGGGCAGCAATCAGCCCCAGCATTTT. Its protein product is CASSSRTGGYPGSNQPQHF.

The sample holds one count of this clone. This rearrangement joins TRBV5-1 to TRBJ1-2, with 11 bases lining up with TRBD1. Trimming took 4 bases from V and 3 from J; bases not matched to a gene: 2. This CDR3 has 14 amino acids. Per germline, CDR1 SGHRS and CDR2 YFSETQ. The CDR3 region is CASSTGQGDYGYTF. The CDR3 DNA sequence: TGCGCCAGCAGCACGGGACAGGGGGACTATGGCTACACCTTC.

The CDR3 sequence is CASRPFTGEGNTIYF. The CDR3 bases are TGTGCCAGCAGACCTTTCACAGGGGAGGGAAACACCATATATTTT. The chain combines TRBV6-6 with TRBJ1-3; 7 nucleotides match TRBD1. The CDR3 contains 15 residues. CDR1 is MNHNY and CDR2 is SVGAGI in the germline V gene (reference sequence). V was pared by 6 bases and J by 4 bases, with 9 bases of the junction left unmatched.

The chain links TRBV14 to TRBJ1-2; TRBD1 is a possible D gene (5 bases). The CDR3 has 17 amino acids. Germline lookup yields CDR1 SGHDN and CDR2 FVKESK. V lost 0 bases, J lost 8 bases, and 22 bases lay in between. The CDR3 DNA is TGTGCCAGCAGCCAAGAACACCGGGACTTCACCTCCCGGGGCTACACCTTC. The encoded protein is CASSQEHRDFTSRGYTF.